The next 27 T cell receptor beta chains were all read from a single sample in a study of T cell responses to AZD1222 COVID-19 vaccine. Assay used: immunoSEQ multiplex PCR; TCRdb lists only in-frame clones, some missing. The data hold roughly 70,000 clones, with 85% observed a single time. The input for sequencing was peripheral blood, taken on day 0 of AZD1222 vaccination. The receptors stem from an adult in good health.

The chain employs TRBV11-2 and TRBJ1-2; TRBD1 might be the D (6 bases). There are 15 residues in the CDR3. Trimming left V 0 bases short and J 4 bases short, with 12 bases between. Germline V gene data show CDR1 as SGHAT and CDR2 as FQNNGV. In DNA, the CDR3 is TGTGCCAGCAGCTTAGAACAGGGACCGGTCTATGGCTACACCTTC. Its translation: CASSLEQGPVYGYTF. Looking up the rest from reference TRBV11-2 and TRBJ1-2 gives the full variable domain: EAGVAQSPRYKIIEKRQSVAFWCNPISGHATLYWYQQILGQGPKLLIQFQNNGVVDDSQLPKDRFSAERLKGVDSTLKIQPAKLEDSAVYLCASSLEQGPVYGYTFGSGTRLTVV.

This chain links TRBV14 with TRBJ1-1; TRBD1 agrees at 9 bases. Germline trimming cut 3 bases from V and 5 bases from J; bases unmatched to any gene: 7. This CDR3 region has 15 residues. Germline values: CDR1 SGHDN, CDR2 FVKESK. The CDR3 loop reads CASSQGTGRWTEAFF. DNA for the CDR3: TGTGCCAGCAGCCAGGGGACAGGGAGGTGGACTGAAGCTTTCTTT.

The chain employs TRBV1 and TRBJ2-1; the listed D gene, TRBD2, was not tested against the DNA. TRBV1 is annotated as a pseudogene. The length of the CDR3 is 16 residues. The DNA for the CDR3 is TGCACCAGCAGCCAAGGTCCGGGAGTCTCCTACAATGAGCAGTTCTTC. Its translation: CTSSQGPGVSYNEQFF.

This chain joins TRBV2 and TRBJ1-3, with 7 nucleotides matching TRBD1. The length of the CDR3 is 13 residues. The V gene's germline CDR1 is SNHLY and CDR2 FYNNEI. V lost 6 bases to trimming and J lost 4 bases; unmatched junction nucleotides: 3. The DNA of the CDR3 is TGTGCCAGCAGGGGGGACAGCGGAAACACCATATATTTT. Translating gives CASRGDSGNTIYF.

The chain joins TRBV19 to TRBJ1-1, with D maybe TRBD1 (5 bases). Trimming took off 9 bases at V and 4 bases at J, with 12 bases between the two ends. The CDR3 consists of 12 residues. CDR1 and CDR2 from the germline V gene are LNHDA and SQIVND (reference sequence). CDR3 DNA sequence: TGTGCCAGCGCGGGACGGTCCACTGAAGCTTTCTTT. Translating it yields CASAGRSTEAFF.

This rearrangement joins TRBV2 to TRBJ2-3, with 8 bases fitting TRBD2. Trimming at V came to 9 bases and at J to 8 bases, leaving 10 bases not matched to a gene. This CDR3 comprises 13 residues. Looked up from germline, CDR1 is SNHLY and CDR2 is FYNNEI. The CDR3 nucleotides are TGTGCCAGTACAGAGCGGGGGCTGGGTACGCAGTATTTT. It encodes CASTERGLGTQYF.

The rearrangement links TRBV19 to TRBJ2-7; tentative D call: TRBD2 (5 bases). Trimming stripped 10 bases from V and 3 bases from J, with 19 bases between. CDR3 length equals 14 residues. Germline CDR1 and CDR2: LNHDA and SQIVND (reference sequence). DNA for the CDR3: TGTGCCACCACACCGGGCCACGGGAACTACGAGCAGTACTTC. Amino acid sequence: CATTPGHGNYEQYF.

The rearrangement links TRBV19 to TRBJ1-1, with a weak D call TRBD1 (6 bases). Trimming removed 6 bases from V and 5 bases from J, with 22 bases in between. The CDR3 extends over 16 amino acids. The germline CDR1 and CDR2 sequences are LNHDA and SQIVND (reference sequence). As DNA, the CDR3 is TGTGCCAGTAGGACCCGAGGGGGGGCAGGAAATACTGAAGCTTTCTTT. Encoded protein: CASRTRGGAGNTEAFF. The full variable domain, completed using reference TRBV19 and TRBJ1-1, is DGGITQSPKYLFRKEGQNVTLSCEQNLNHDAMYWYRQDPGQGLRLIYYSQIVNDFQKGDIAEGYSVSREKKESFPLTVTSAQKNPTAFYLCASRTRGGAGNTEAFFGQGTRLTVV.

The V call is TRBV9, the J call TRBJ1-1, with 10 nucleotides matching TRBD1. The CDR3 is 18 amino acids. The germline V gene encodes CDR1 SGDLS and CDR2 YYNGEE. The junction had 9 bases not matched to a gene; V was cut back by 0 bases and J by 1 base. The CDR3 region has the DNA TGTGCCAGCAGCGTAGGAGGTCAGGGACAGGGGACGAACACTGAAGCTTTCTTT. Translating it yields CASSVGGQGQGTNTEAFF.

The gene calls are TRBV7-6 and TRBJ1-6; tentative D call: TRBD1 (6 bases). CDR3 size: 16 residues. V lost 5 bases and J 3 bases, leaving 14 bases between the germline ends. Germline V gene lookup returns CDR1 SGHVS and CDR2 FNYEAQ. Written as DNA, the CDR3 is TGTGCCAGCAGCAGTGAGACAGGAAGCTATAATTCACCCCTCCACTTT. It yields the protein CASSSETGSYNSPLHF.

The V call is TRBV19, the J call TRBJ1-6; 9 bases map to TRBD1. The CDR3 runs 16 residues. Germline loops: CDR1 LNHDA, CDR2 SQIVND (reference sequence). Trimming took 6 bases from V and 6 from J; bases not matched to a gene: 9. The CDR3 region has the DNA TGTGCCAGTAGGGACACCCTGGGACAGGGTAATTCACCCCTCCACTTT. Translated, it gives CASRDTLGQGNSPLHF.

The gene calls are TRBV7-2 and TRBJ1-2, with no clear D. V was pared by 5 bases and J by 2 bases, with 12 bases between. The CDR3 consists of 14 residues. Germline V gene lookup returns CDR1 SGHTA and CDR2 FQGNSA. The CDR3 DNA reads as TGTGCCAGCAGCCCGGCGGGCGGAAACTATGGCTACACCTTC. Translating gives CASSPAGGNYGYTF. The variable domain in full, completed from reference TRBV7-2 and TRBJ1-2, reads GAGVSQSPSNKVTEKGKDVELRCDPISGHTALYWYRQSLGQGLEFLIYFQGNSAPDKSGLPSDRFSAERTGGSVSTLTIQRTQQEDSAVYLCASSPAGGNYGYTFGSGTRLTVV.

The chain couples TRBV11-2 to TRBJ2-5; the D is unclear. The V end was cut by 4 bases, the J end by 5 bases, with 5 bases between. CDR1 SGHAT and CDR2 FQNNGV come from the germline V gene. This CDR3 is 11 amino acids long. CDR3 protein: CASSSEETQYF. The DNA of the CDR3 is TGTGCCAGCAGCTCAGAGGAGACCCAGTACTTC.

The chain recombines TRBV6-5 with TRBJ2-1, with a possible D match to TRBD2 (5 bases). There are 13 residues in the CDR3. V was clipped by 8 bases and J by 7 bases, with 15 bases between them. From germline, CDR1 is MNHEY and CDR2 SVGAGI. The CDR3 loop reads CASRTLGSNEQFF. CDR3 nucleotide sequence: TGTGCCAGCCGAACACTAGGATCTAATGAGCAGTTCTTC.

This chain's CDR3 is CASSPQGRTYEQYF. DNA for the CDR3: TGTGCCAGCAGCCCCCAGGGGCGGACTTACGAGCAGTACTTC. V is TRBV11-2 and J is TRBJ2-7, with D maybe TRBD1 (6 bases). Germline V gene sequence: CDR1 SGHAT, CDR2 FQNNGV. Between the trimmed V and J ends, which lost 5 bases and 4 bases, there was a span of 15 bases. The CDR3 sequence is 14 residues long.

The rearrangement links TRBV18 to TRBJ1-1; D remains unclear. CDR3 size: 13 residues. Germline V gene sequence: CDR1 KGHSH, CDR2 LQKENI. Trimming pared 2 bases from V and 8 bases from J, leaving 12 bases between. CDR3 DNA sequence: TGTGCCAGCTCACCAACCCGGACGGCCGAAGCTTTCTTT. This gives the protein CASSPTRTAEAFF. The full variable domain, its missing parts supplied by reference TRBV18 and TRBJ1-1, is NAGVMQNPRHLVRRRGQEARLRCSPMKGHSHVYWYRQLPEEGLKFMVYLQKENIIDESGMPKERFSAEFPKEGPSILRIQQVVRGDSAAYFCASSPTRTAEAFFGQGTRLTVV.

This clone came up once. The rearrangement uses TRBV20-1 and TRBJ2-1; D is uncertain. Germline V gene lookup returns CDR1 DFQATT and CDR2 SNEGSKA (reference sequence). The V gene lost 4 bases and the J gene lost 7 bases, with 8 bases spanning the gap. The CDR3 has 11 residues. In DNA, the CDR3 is TGCAGTGCTACTTATAGTAATGAGCAGTTCTTC. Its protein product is CSATYSNEQFF.

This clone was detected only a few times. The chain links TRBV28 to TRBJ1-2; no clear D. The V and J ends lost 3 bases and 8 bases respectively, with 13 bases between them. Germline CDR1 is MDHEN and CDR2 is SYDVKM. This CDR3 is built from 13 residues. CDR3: CASSFRQLEGYTF. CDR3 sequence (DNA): TGTGCCAGCAGTTTTCGGCAGCTTGAGGGCTACACCTTC.

The CDR3 region is CASSSRQPASYEQYF. In DNA, the CDR3 is TGCGCCAGCAGCTCTCGACAGCCCGCGTCCTACGAGCAGTACTTC. This chain joins TRBV5-1 and TRBJ2-7; a possible D gene is TRBD1 (5 bases). Germline CDR1 and CDR2: SGHRS and YFSETQ. Trimming cost V 3 bases and J 1 base, with 14 bases left between them. This CDR3 region has 15 residues.

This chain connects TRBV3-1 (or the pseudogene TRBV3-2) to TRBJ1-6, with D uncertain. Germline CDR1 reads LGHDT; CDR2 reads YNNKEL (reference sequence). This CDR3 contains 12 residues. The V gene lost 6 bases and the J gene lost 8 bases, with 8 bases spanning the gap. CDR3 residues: CASSLPDSPLHF. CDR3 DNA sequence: TGTGCCAGCAGTCTCCCGGATTCACCCCTCCACTTT.

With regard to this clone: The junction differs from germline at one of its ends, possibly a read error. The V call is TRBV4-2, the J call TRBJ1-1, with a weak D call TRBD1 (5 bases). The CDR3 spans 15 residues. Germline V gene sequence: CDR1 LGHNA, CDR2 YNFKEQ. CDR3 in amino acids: CASSPNMGENAEAFF. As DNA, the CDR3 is TGTGCCAGCAGCCCTAATATGGGGGAGAACGCTGAAGCTTTCTTT.

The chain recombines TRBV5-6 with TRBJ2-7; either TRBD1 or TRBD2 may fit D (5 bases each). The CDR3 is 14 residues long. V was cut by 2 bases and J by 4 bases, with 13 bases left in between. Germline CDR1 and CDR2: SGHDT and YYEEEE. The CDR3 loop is CASSLSGTAYEQYF. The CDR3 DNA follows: TGTGCCAGCAGCTTATCAGGGACCGCATACGAGCAGTACTTC.

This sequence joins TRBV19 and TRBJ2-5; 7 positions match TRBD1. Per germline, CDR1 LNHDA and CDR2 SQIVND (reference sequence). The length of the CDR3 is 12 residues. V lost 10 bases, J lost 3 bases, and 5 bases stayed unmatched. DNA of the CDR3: TGTGCCACTTTGGACAGGAAAGAGACCCAGTACTTC. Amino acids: CATLDRKETQYF. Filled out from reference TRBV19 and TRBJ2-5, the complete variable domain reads DGGITQSPKYLFRKEGQNVTLSCEQNLNHDAMYWYRQDPGQGLRLIYYSQIVNDFQKGDIAEGYSVSREKKESFPLTVTSAQKNPTAFYLCATLDRKETQYFGPGTRLLVL.

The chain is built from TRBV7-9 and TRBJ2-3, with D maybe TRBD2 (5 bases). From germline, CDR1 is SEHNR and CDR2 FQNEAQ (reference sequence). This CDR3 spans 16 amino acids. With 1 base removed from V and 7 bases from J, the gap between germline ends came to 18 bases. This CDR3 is CASSLVRAGLGNTQYF. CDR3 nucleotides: TGTGCCAGCAGCTTAGTTCGGGCAGGACTTGGGAATACGCAGTATTTT.

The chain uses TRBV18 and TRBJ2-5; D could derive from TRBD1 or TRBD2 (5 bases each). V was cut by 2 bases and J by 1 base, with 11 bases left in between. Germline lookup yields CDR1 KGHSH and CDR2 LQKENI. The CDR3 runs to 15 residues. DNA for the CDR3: TGTGCCAGCTCACCAATGGGAGACAGCCAAGAGACCCAGTACTTC. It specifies CASSPMGDSQETQYF.

The CDR3 sequence is CASSEFYGKAPQHF. The CDR3, as DNA: TGTGCCAGCAGTGAATTCTACGGGAAGGCGCCCCAGCATTTT. This chain links TRBV6-1 with TRBJ1-5; no clear D. V lost 2 bases and J lost 9, with 14 bases in between. CDR3 length: 14 amino acids. Germline-derived CDR1 and CDR2 are MNHNS and SASEGT.

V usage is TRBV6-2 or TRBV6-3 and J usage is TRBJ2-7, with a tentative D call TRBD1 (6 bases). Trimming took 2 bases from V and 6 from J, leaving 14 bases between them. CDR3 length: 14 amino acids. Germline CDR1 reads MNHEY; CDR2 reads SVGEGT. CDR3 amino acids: CASSYGGRGREQYF. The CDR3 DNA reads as TGTGCCAGCAGTTACGGGGGCCGGGGACGCGAGCAGTACTTC.